These T cell receptor beta chains were read from a single sample in a study of OX40 agonist ivuxolimab in advanced cancers. Generated by immunoSEQ multiplex PCR, the TCRdb table keeps only in-frame clones and is missing some. The table includes 90,000 to 120,000 clones, approximately 90% detected once. The sample in question was CD4+ or CD8+ T cells sorted from blood, obtained in a trial of the OX40 agonist ivuxolimab. The origin of the receptors is an adult with an advanced solid tumor such as melanoma, head and neck, liver or kidney cancer. The CDR3 runs from the conserved cysteine through the conserved F or W. Fields, in order: V gene, clone size, D gene, J gene, CDR3 DNA, CDR3 protein. A D gene is named only where the DNA matches it firmly. The listing skips clone size in some rows; elsewhere it reads once, few, many or a size class.

>TRBV27|NA|NA|TRBJ1-5
TGTGCCAGCAGTTTATTTTTCAGGGCAGGGCAGCCCCAGCATTTT
CASSLFFRAGQPQHF
>TRBV4-1|NA|TRBD2|TRBJ2-5
TGCGCCAGCAGCCAAGAAGGGGTCAGGGAGGGGACCCAGTACTTC
CASSQEGVREGTQYF
>TRBV6-5|NA|TRBD1|TRBJ1-1
TGTGCCAGCAGTGTACAGGGGCCTGACACTGAAGCTTTCTTT
CASSVQGPDTEAFF
>TRBV6-5|once|NA|TRBJ1-1
TGTGCCAGCAGTTACTCCGGGTCCCCTAACACTGAAGCTTTCTTT
CASSYSGSPNTEAFF
>TRBV11-3|NA|TRBD1|TRBJ2-7
TGTGCCAGCAGCCCCGGACAGGGACCCTACGAGCAGTACTTC
CASSPGQGPYEQYF
>TRBV9|NA|NA|TRBJ2-2
TGTGCCAGCAGCGTAGGAGGGACCAACACCGGGGAGCTGTTTTTT
CASSVGGTNTGELFF
>TRBV20-1|once|NA|TRBJ2-7
TGCAGTGCTGCACCCGCCGACGAGCAGTACTTC
CSAAPADEQYF
>TRBV15|NA|NA|TRBJ2-2
TGTGCCACCAGCAGAGCCGGTATAAACACCGGGGAGCTGTTTTTT
CATSRAGINTGELFF
>TRBV6-5|NA|TRBD1|TRBJ1-5
TGTGCCAGCAGTAGGACAGGGGGCAATCAGCCCCAGCATTTT
CASSRTGGNQPQHF
>TRBV5-1|NA|NA|TRBJ2-2
TGCGCCAGCGCCCGGGGGGCCGTCAATGGGGAGCTGTTTTTT
CASARGAVNGELFF
>TRBV9|NA|NA|TRBJ2-5
TGTGCCAGCAGCGGATTGGGGTCCCAAGAGACCCAGTACTTC
CASSGLGSQETQYF
>TRBV18|once|TRBD1|TRBJ2-7
TGTGCCAGCTCACCATTAAAGGGGGCGGTGAACGAGCAGTACTTC
CASSPLKGAVNEQYF
>TRBV19|NA|TRBD1|TRBJ2-7
TGTGCCAGTAGTGGGACAGGGGGGGTCGAGCAGTACTTC
CASSGTGGVEQYF
>TRBV28|few|TRBD1|TRBJ1-2
TGTGCCAGCAGTTTCCGGACAGGCTACTATGGCTACACCTTC
CASSFRTGYYGYTF
>TRBV15|NA|NA|TRBJ2-7
TGTGCCACCAGCAGAGATTCAGGACCGGCCCACGAGCAGTACTTC
CATSRDSGPAHEQYF
>TRBV6-6|NA|NA|TRBJ2-5
TGTGCCAGCAGCTTAACCGTAGGGGAGACCCAGTACTTC
CASSLTVGETQYF